The 14 T cell receptor beta chains presented below share a single source sample, sequenced in a study of T cells after yellow fever vaccination. TCRdb re-called the 5' RACE reads with MiXCR, one entry per CDR3 protein. This table holds over 110,000 distinct CDR3 sequences, approximately 7.7% found once. This specimen consisted of CD4+ T cells sorted from PBMCs, obtained 5 days after the yellow fever booster vaccination. The source of these receptors is a man younger than 40 who received the YFV17D yellow fever vaccine.

This clonotype appeared many times. The DNA of the CDR3 is TGCAGTGCTGAACCGGGACAGGCAACCACCACAGATACGCAGTATTTT. Translation gives CSAEPGQATTTDTQYF. The gene calls are TRBV20-1 and TRBJ2-3; TRBD1 matches 8 bases. This CDR3 is built from 16 residues. Unmatched junction bases numbered 12, after V lost 5 bases and J lost 2 bases. Germline CDR1 is DFQATT and CDR2 is SNEGSKA (reference sequence).

This clonotype appeared many times. The rearrangement uses TRBV25-1 and TRBJ1-4, with a possible D match to TRBD1 (6 bases). Looked up from germline, CDR1 is MGHDK and CDR2 is SYGVNS. The CDR3 contains 15 residues. V was pared by 1 base and J by 8 bases, with 14 bases between. This chain's CDR3 is CASSEWGGASEKLFF. As DNA, the CDR3 is TGTGCCAGCAGTGAATGGGGGGGCGCGAGCGAAAAACTGTTTTTT.

In this sample, this clonotype turned up many times. The DNA for the CDR3 is TGCAGCGTTGTGGGACTAGCGGGTCACAATGAGCAGTTCTTC. Translated: CSVVGLAGHNEQFF. The chain combines TRBV29-1 with TRBJ2-1; 12 bases map to TRBD2. CDR3 length equals 14 residues. Trimming cost V 4 bases and J 5 bases; bases outside gene matches: 3. Germline values: CDR1 SQVTM, CDR2 ANQGSEA.

The sample holds many counts of this clonotype. The V gene is TRBV5-1, the J gene TRBJ2-7; 9 nucleotides line up with TRBD1. Germline loops: CDR1 SGHRS, CDR2 YFSETQ. The V segment lost 0 bases and the J segment 3 bases; nucleotides outside the gene matches: 7. The CDR3 contains 16 residues. The CDR3 sequence is CASSLATGQGLYEQYF. CDR3 nucleotide sequence: TGCGCCAGCAGCTTGGCCACGGGACAGGGTCTCTACGAGCAGTACTTC.

This clonotype has ten or more counts. The junction differs from germline at one of its ends, possibly a read error. The V call is TRBV7-7, the J call TRBJ1-4, with D perhaps TRBD1 (6 bases). Germline V CDR1 and CDR2: SSHAT, FNYEAQ (reference sequence). This CDR3 has 15 amino acids. The CDR3: CASSLSQGSNEKLFF. The CDR3 DNA reads TGTGCTAGCAGCTTATCACAGGGATCTAATGAAAAACTGTTTTTT.

This clonotype showed up many times. This chain connects TRBV5-5 to TRBJ1-5; the D is unclear. CDR1 and CDR2 (germline): SGHKS, YYEKEE (reference sequence). The CDR3 is 13 amino acids. The V gene lost 0 bases and the J gene lost 11 bases, with 12 bases spanning the gap. This CDR3 reads CASSLVGISTQHF. CDR3 coding DNA: TGTGCCAGCAGCTTGGTTGGGATATCGACCCAGCATTTT. The full variable domain, completed using reference TRBV5-5 and TRBJ1-5, is DAGVTQSPTHLIKTRGQQVTLRCSPISGHKSVSWYQQVLGQGPQFIFQYYEKEERGRGNFPDRFSARQFPNYSSELNVNALLLGDSALYLCASSLVGISTQHFGDGTRLSIL.

The chain is built from TRBV20-1 and TRBJ2-2; 9 nucleotides match TRBD2. The CDR3 is made up of 13 amino acids. Germline-derived CDR1 and CDR2 are DFQATT and SNEGSKA (reference sequence). The CDR3, as DNA: TGCGGGGGGCGGGAGGGTAATACCGGGGAGCTGTTTTTT. It codes for CGGREGNTGELFF.

This clonotype was seen many times. This sequence joins TRBV19 and TRBJ2-2, with D perhaps TRBD2 (6 bases). Looked up from germline, CDR1 is LNHDA and CDR2 is SQIVND (reference sequence). V lost 9 bases and J 2 bases, leaving 10 bases between the germline ends. The CDR3 extends over 13 amino acids. CDR3 in amino acids: CASHGGNTGELFF. CDR3 DNA sequence: TGTGCCAGCCACGGGGGAAACACCGGGGAGCTGTTTTTT.

This clonotype was observed a handful of times. This sequence joins TRBV9 and TRBJ2-7, with D uncertain. Trimming shortened V by 0 bases and J by 3 bases, and 7 bases separated the two germline ends. Germline-derived CDR1 and CDR2 are SGDLS and YYNGEE. The CDR3 extends over 13 amino acids. Here the CDR3 reads CASSVDPGYEQYF. The CDR3 bases are TGTGCCAGCAGCGTAGATCCGGGCTACGAGCAGTACTTC.

The V and J genes are TRBV20-1 and TRBJ2-1, with D unresolved. With 1 base removed from V and 4 bases from J, the gap between germline ends came to 14 bases. Germline CDR1 DFQATT, CDR2 SNEGSKA (reference sequence). The CDR3 has 15 residues. The CDR3 sequence: CSARVLQGNYNEQFF. CDR3 DNA: TGCAGTGCTAGAGTTCTCCAAGGAAATTACAATGAGCAGTTCTTC.

The V and J genes are TRBV12-3 or TRBV12-4 and TRBJ1-5; TRBD1 is a possible D gene (5 bases). This CDR3 has 13 amino acids. Trimming left V 3 bases short and J 7 bases short, with 10 bases between. CDR3 bases: TGTGCCAGCAGTTTGGCAGGGAGGCAGCCCCAGCATTTT. It specifies CASSLAGRQPQHF.

In this sample, this clonotype turned up many times. This chain joins TRBV7-6 and TRBJ2-7; no firm D call. CDR3 length: 13 amino acids. Germline V lookup: CDR1 SGHVS, CDR2 FNYEAQ. Trimming removed 4 bases at V and 2 bases at J, with 9 bases between. In DNA form, the CDR3 reads TGTGCCAGCAGCTATGGCGGACCCTACGAGCAGTACTTC. Its translation is CASSYGGPYEQYF.

This clonotype was seen repeatedly, ten times or more. This chain links TRBV11-2 with TRBJ2-7; D unclear. The CDR3 covers 19 residues. Per the germline V gene, CDR1 is SGHAT and CDR2 is FQNNGV. Between the trimmed V and J ends, which lost 2 bases and 1 base, there was a span of 24 bases. The DNA for the CDR3 is TGTGCCAGCAGCTTACGAGGATGGAATACCCGGAACATTTCCTACGAGCAGTACTTC. Its protein product is CASSLRGWNTRNISYEQYF.

This clonotype has a count of ten or more. The V and J genes are TRBV12-3 or TRBV12-4 and TRBJ1-2; TRBD1 agrees at 9 bases. This CDR3 has 21 amino acids. V was pared by 3 bases and J by 0 bases, with 20 bases of the junction left unmatched. CDR3 region: CASSFWGSGTGSTTPNYGYTF. The CDR3 coding sequence is TGTGCCAGCAGTTTCTGGGGATCTGGGACAGGGTCCACCACCCCTAACTATGGCTACACCTTC.